This TCR beta chain was observed in a study of OX40 agonist ivuxolimab in advanced cancers. General observations from the study: Among the lowest peripheral clonal expansion occurred in 0.1-3.0 mg/kg partial responders.

The repertoire was sequenced with immunoSEQ multiplex PCR; TCRdb's copy has only in-frame clones and lacks some. The sample has tens of thousands of clones, roughly 80% seen once. In the case of this clone: Its antigen is not known.

The germline V gene encodes CDR1 SQVTM and CDR2 ANQGSEA. This CDR3 comprises 14 residues. The V end was cut by 5 bases, the J end by 3 bases, with 14 bases between. The V and J genes are TRBV29-1 and TRBJ1-3, with D perhaps TRBD1 (6 bases). The clonotype originates from an adult with an advanced solid tumor such as melanoma, head and neck, liver or kidney cancer. The sequencing here drew on CD4+ or CD8+ T cells sorted from blood, taken in a trial of the OX40 agonist ivuxolimab. The chain's CDR3 is CSVTGTRDGNTIYF. The CDR3 DNA reads as TGCAGCGTTACCGGGACAAGGGATGGAAACACCATATATTTT.